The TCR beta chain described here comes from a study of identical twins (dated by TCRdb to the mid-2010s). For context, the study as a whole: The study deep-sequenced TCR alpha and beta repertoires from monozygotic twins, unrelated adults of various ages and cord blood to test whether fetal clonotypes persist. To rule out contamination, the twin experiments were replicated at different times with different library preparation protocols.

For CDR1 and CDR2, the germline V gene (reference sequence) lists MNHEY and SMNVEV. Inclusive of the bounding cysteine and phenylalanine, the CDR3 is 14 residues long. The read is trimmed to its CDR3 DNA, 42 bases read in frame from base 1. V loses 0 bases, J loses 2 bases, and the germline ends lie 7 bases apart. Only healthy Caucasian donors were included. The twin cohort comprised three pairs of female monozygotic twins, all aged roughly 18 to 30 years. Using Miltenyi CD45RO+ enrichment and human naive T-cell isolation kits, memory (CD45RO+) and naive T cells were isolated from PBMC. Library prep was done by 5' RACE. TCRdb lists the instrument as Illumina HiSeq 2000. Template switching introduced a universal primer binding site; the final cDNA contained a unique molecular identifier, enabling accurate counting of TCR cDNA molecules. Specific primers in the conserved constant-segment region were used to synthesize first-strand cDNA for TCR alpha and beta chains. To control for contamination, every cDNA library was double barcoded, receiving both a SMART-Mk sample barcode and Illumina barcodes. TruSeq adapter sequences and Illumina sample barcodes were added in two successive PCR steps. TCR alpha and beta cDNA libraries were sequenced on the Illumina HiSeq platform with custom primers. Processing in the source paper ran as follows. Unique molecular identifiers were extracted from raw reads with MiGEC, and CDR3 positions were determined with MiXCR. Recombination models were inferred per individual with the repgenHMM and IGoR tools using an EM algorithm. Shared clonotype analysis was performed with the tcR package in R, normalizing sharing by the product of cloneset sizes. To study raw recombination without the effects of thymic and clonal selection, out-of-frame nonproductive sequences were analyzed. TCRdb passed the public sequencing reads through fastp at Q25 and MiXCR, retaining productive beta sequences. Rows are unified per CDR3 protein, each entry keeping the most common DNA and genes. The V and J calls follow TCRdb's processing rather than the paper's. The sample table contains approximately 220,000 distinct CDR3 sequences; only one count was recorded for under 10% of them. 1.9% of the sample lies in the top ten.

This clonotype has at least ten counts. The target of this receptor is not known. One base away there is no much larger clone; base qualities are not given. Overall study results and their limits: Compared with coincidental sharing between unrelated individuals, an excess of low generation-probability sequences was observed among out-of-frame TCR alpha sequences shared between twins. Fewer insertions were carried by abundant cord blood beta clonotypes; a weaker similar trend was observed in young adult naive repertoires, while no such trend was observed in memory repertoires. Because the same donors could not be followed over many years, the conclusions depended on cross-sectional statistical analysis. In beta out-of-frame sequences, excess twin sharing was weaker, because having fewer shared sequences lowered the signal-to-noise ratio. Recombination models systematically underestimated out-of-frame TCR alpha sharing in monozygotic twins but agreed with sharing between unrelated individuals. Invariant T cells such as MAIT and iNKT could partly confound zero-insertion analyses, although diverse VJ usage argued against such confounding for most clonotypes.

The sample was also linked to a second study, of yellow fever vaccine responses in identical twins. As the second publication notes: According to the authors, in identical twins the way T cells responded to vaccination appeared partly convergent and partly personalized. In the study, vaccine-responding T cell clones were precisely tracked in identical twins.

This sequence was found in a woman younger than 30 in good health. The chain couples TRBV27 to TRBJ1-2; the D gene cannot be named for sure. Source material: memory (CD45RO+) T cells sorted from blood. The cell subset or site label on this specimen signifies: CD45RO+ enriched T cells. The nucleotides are TGTGCCAGCAGTTTATCGACGGGGAACTATGGCTACACCTTC. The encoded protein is CASSLSTGNYGYTF.